Each of the 32 T cell receptor beta chains below was sequenced from the same sample in a study of T cell responses to AZD1222 COVID-19 vaccine. Generated by immunoSEQ multiplex PCR, the TCRdb table keeps only in-frame clones and is missing some. The sample holds about 83,000 clones, 88% seen once. The source material was peripheral blood, sampled on day 0 of MenACWY control vaccination. These receptors came from an adult in good health.

J is TRBJ1-1 and V is TRBV6-1; D possibly corresponds to TRBD1 (5 bases). Germline V lookup: CDR1 MNHNS, CDR2 SASEGT. V lost 0 bases and J 1 base, leaving 9 bases between the germline ends. The CDR3 loop spans 15 amino acids. CDR3 sequence (DNA): TGTGCCAGCAGTGAAGCGCTTGGGGGGAACACTGAAGCTTTCTTT. Its protein is CASSEALGGNTEAFF.

The rearrangement links TRBV7-2 to TRBJ2-1; 10 bases are a match to TRBD2. This CDR3 spans 16 amino acids. Germline V gene data show CDR1 as SGHTA and CDR2 as FQGNSA. V gave up 4 bases and J gave up 7 bases; unmatched junction bases: 10. For the CDR3, the DNA is TGTGCCAGCAGCTCGAAAACAGCGGGGGGGAGAAATGAGCAGTTCTTC. Translation: CASSSKTAGGRNEQFF.

The V and J genes are TRBV10-3 and TRBJ1-2; unclear D gene. CDR1 and CDR2 from the germline V gene are ENHRY and SYGVKD. The CDR3 extends over 13 amino acids. The V end was cut by 3 bases, the J end by 8 bases, with 13 bases between. CDR3 in DNA: TGTGCCATCAGTGATTTCAACAGAGACGGCTACACCTTC. Its translation is CAISDFNRDGYTF.

This clone was recorded once. The DNA for the CDR3 is TGTGCCTGGGGGGCCTCGAGGGTTTTAACTAGCGGGAGAACAGATACGCAGTATTTT. Encoded protein: CAWGASRVLTSGRTDTQYF. The genes are TRBV30 and TRBJ2-3; 11 bases agree with TRBD2. Germline V gene lookup returns CDR1 GTSNPN and CDR2 SVGIG (reference sequence). The CDR3 covers 19 residues. V trimming: 5 bases; J trimming: 3 bases; junction bases outside the gene matches: 19. Filled out from reference TRBV30 and TRBJ2-3, the complete variable domain reads SQTIHQWPATLVQPVGSPLSLECTVEGTSNPNLYWYRQAAGRGLQLLFYSVGIGQISSEVPQNLSASRPQDRQFILSSKKLLLSDSGFYLCAWGASRVLTSGRTDTQYFGPGTRLTVL.

The chain employs TRBV3-1 (or the pseudogene TRBV3-2) and TRBJ2-7, with 7 bases fitting TRBD2. The ends lost 4 bases at V and 0 bases at J; junction bases unmatched: 12. The V gene's germline CDR1 is LGHDT and CDR2 YNNKEL (reference sequence). The CDR3 sequence is 17 residues long. The CDR3 spells CASSPYQLAEFSYEQYF. CDR3 bases: TGTGCCAGCAGCCCATACCAGCTAGCGGAATTCTCCTACGAGCAGTACTTC.

V and J are TRBV30 and TRBJ2-5, with D perhaps TRBD2 (5 bases). Trimming pared 5 bases from V and 2 bases from J, leaving 12 bases between. The CDR3 totals 13 residues. Per germline, CDR1 GTSNPN and CDR2 SVGIG (reference sequence). CDR3 sequence: CAWAGSFQETQYF. The CDR3, as DNA: TGTGCCTGGGCGGGCAGCTTTCAAGAGACCCAGTACTTC. The full variable domain, its missing parts supplied by reference TRBV30 and TRBJ2-5, is SQTIHQWPATLVQPVGSPLSLECTVEGTSNPNLYWYRQAAGRGLQLLFYSVGIGQISSEVPQNLSASRPQDRQFILSSKKLLLSDSGFYLCAWAGSFQETQYFGPGTRLLVL.

The chain has TRBV27 and TRBJ2-1; the match to TRBD2 covers 7 bases. This CDR3 has 15 residues. V shed 2 bases, J shed 2 bases, and the junction held 3 bases outside the gene matches. CDR1 is MNHEY and CDR2 is SMNVEV in the germline V gene (reference sequence). The CDR3 DNA reads TGTGCCAGCAGTTTAGGGCTAGCGGCCTACAATGAGCAGTTCTTC. It is translated as CASSLGLAAYNEQFF.

This chain joins TRBV9 and TRBJ1-6; D unclear. The CDR3 is made up of 17 amino acids. Deletions cut 3 bases from V and 5 bases from J, with 18 bases between. The germline V gene encodes CDR1 SGDLS and CDR2 YYNGEE. The CDR3 coding sequence is TGTGCCAGCAGCGGCCTGATTATTGTTTCAGATAATTCACCCCTCCACTTT. It is translated as CASSGLIIVSDNSPLHF.

V is TRBV30 and J is TRBJ2-7, with 9 bases aligning to TRBD2. V lost 4 bases to trimming and J lost 4 bases; unmatched junction nucleotides: 2. The germline CDR1 and CDR2 sequences are GTSNPN and SVGIG (reference sequence). The CDR3 runs to 12 residues. DNA for the CDR3: TGTGCCTGGACTAGCGGGAAATACGAGCAGTACTTC. The encoded protein is CAWTSGKYEQYF.

DNA of the CDR3: TGTGCCAGCAGCCCCGCCGGGTCGCGACAGGGCCGGGAGCAGTACTTC. Translating it yields CASSPAGSRQGREQYF. The chain joins TRBV7-9 to TRBJ2-7; 7 positions agree with TRBD1. Germline-derived CDR1 and CDR2 are SEHNR and FQNEAQ (reference sequence). The CDR3 totals 16 residues. Trimming took 5 bases from V and 7 from J; bases not matched to a gene: 17.

The chain recombines TRBV30 with TRBJ1-1; possibly TRBD1 for D (6 bases). Germline-derived CDR1 and CDR2 are GTSNPN and SVGIG (reference sequence). V was cut by 1 base and J by 8 bases, with 14 bases left in between. The CDR3 has 13 residues. CDR3 nucleotide sequence: TGTGCCTGGAGTGGCCGGGGGCAAATGGAAGCTTTCTTT. It is translated as CAWSGRGQMEAFF.

This CDR3 reads CASSLSGTSGRVSYEQYF. The CDR3 DNA sequence: TGTGCCAGCAGTCTATCCGGGACTAGCGGGAGAGTATCCTACGAGCAGTACTTC. The rearrangement joins TRBV28 to TRBJ2-7; 14 nucleotides align to TRBD2. V lost 5 bases and J lost 1; bases outside the gene matches: 10. The CDR3 spans 18 residues. Germline values: CDR1 MDHEN, CDR2 SYDVKM. Full variable domain (remainder filled in from reference TRBV28 and TRBJ2-7): DVKVTQSSRYLVKRTGEKVFLECVQDMDHENMFWYRQDPGLGLRLIYFSYDVKMKEKGDIPEGYSVSREKKERFSLILESASTNQTSMYLCASSLSGTSGRVSYEQYFGPGTRLTVT.

The gene calls are TRBV7-2 and TRBJ1-2, with D possibly being TRBD1 (6 bases). Germline V CDR1 and CDR2: SGHTA, FQGNSA. The CDR3 spans 13 residues. Trimming stripped 5 bases from V and 6 bases from J, with 13 bases between. The CDR3 reads CASSPYRTDGYTF. CDR3 sequence (DNA): TGTGCCAGCAGCCCATACCGGACAGATGGCTACACCTTC.

The CDR3 sequence: CASSLRSGLDTEAFF. For the CDR3, the DNA is TGTGCCAGCAGCCTTCGTAGTGGGCTGGACACTGAAGCTTTCTTT. The chain couples TRBV9 to TRBJ1-1, with D uncertain. Trimming stripped 4 bases from V and 3 bases from J, with 16 bases between. The CDR3 sequence is 15 residues long. In germline, CDR1 is SGDLS, CDR2 YYNGEE.

The V call is TRBV4-2, the J call TRBJ2-7; 8 bases match TRBD2. Germline CDR1 LGHNA, CDR2 YNFKEQ. Losses at the gene ends were 2 bases for V and 4 bases for J; bases not matched to a gene: 7. The CDR3 spans 15 residues. This CDR3 reads CASSQSEGGRYEQYF. For the CDR3, the DNA is TGTGCCAGCAGCCAATCGGAGGGCGGGAGGTACGAGCAGTACTTC.

The chain joins TRBV6-5 to TRBJ1-1, with 8 bases matching TRBD1. This CDR3 region has 14 residues. The V segment lost 4 bases and the J segment 1 base; nucleotides outside the gene matches: 2. CDR1 is MNHEY and CDR2 is SVGAGI in the germline V gene. The CDR3 DNA reads TGTGCCAGCAGTTCGGGACAGGAGAACACTGAAGCTTTCTTT. Translation gives CASSSGQENTEAFF.

CDR3 sequence: CASSQEESGTGLAGYTF. CDR3 coding DNA: TGTGCCAGCAGCCAGGAAGAGTCCGGGACAGGGCTAGCTGGCTACACCTTC. The chain combines TRBV4-2 with TRBJ1-2; 9 bases fit TRBD1. V was clipped by 3 bases and J by 7 bases; unmatched bases: 15. This CDR3 has 17 amino acids. Germline V CDR1 and CDR2: LGHNA, YNFKEQ.

This sequence joins TRBV19 and TRBJ2-2; D is ambiguous. The V gene lost 10 bases and the J gene lost 0 bases, with 12 bases spanning the gap. CDR1 is LNHDA and CDR2 is SQIVND in the germline V gene (reference sequence). This CDR3 contains 14 residues. This chain's CDR3 is CATQRSSNTGELFF. Written as DNA, the CDR3 is TGTGCCACCCAAAGGAGCTCGAACACCGGGGAGCTGTTTTTT.

This clone occurred a few times. The V call is TRBV3-1 (or the pseudogene TRBV3-2), the J call TRBJ2-2; D not resolved. The CDR3 totals 14 residues. With 1 base removed from V and 4 bases from J, the gap between germline ends came to 7 bases. The germline V gene encodes CDR1 LGHDT and CDR2 YNNKEL (reference sequence). The CDR3 region has the DNA TGTGCCAGCAGCCAAGGTTGGGGCACCGGGGAGCTGTTTTTT. This codes for CASSQGWGTGELFF.

CDR3 protein: CASSQDPEGTYEQYF. The CDR3 bases are TGCGCCAGCAGCCAAGATCCGGAGGGGACATACGAGCAGTACTTC. This chain joins TRBV4-3 and TRBJ2-7; perhaps D is TRBD1 or TRBD2 (6 bases each). Germline CDR1 reads LGHNA; CDR2 reads YSLEER. V was shortened by 0 bases and J by 4 bases, with 13 bases between the two germline ends. The CDR3 contains 15 residues.

This sequence joins TRBV27 and TRBJ2-7; perhaps TRBD1 as D (5 bases). This CDR3 has 13 residues. The germline CDR1 and CDR2 sequences are MNHEY and SMNVEV (reference sequence). V dropped 8 bases and J dropped 2 bases, with 13 bases sitting between them. Written as DNA, the CDR3 is TGTGCCAGCCGAAGGACACAGGCCTACGAGCAGTACTTC. Encoded protein: CASRRTQAYEQYF.

The chain is built from TRBV9 and TRBJ2-3, with D tentatively TRBD1 (5 bases). Germline V gives CDR1 SGDLS, CDR2 YYNGEE. The CDR3 contains 14 residues. With 0 bases removed from V and 3 bases from J, the gap between germline ends came to 8 bases. This CDR3 is CASSVVPGTDTQYF. The CDR3 coding sequence is TGTGCCAGCAGCGTAGTGCCAGGGACAGATACGCAGTATTTT.

The rearrangement joins TRBV19 to TRBJ1-4; D is perhaps TRBD1 (5 bases). The CDR3 totals 12 residues. Deletions cut 2 bases from V and 10 bases from J, with 8 bases between. Germline CDR1 is LNHDA and CDR2 is SQIVND (reference sequence). DNA of the CDR3: TGTGCCAGTAGTATACAGGGCGGAAAACTGTTTTTT. Residues: CASSIQGGKLFF.

V gene TRBV28 combines with J gene TRBJ2-5, with a tentative D call TRBD1 (6 bases). Germline CDR1 is MDHEN and CDR2 is SYDVKM. This CDR3 is built from 12 residues. V lost 8 bases and J lost 4, with 11 bases in between. CDR3 in amino acids: CASSWGRETQYF. The CDR3 DNA sequence: TGTGCCAGCTCCTGGGGGCGAGAGACCCAGTACTTC.

This CDR3 reads CASSIRRASGNIQYF. For the CDR3, the DNA is TGTGCCAGTAGTATAAGGCGGGCTAGCGGAAACATTCAGTACTTC. This sequence joins TRBV19 and TRBJ2-4; 7 nucleotides align to TRBD2. The germline V gene encodes CDR1 LNHDA and CDR2 SQIVND (reference sequence). V shed 2 bases, J shed 6 bases, and the junction held 7 bases outside the gene matches. The CDR3 is made up of 15 amino acids.

The chain recombines TRBV10-1 with TRBJ2-3; 8 bases match TRBD2. Trimming cost V 9 bases and J 2 bases; bases outside gene matches: 4. The CDR3 runs to 13 residues. Germline V lookup: CDR1 WNHNN, CDR2 SYGVQD (reference sequence). CDR3 DNA sequence: TGCGCCAGTAGCGGGAAGGTCACAGATACGCAGTATTTT. It yields the protein CASSGKVTDTQYF.

The J gene is TRBJ2-2, the V gene TRBV23-1; D possibly corresponds to TRBD2 (5 bases). TRBV23-1 is placed among ORFs of uncertain function. The V and J ends lost 11 bases and 2 bases respectively, with 27 bases between them. The length of the CDR3 is 18 residues. CDR3 sequence (DNA): TGCGCCGAACCCGACGAGCGGACCCCCCCCCGAAACACCGGGGAGCTGTTTTTT. Translating gives CAEPDERTPPRNTGELFF.

The chain couples TRBV7-2 to TRBJ2-3, with D maybe TRBD2 (5 bases). CDR1 is SGHTA, CDR2 FQGNSA, per germline. V lost 0 bases to trimming and J lost 4 bases, with 11 bases between them. The CDR3 has 15 amino acids. CDR3 DNA: TGTGCCAGCAGCTTAGCCGGGGTTCCGGCAGATACGCAGTATTTT. Its protein is CASSLAGVPADTQYF.

The CDR3 loop is CASSPLDRVVGNTIYF. CDR3 coding DNA: TGTGCCAGCAGCCCATTGGACAGGGTAGTGGGAAACACCATATATTTT. V usage is TRBV3-1 (or the pseudogene TRBV3-2) and J usage is TRBJ1-3; 8 bases are a match to TRBD1. Germline CDR1 is LGHDT and CDR2 is YNNKEL (reference sequence). After removal of 4 bases from V and 4 bases from J, the junction contained 9 bases not matched to a gene. The CDR3 has 16 residues.

The chain links TRBV7-9 to TRBJ1-6; 7 nucleotides agree with TRBD1. The CDR3 contains 16 residues. Losses at the gene ends were 2 bases for V and 6 bases for J; bases not matched to a gene: 7. From germline, CDR1 is SEHNR and CDR2 FQNEAQ (reference sequence). The CDR3 region is CASSLIGQGGNSPLHF. The DNA of the CDR3 is TGTGCCAGCAGCTTAATAGGGCAGGGGGGTAATTCACCCCTCCACTTT.

The chain uses TRBV12-5 and TRBJ2-3; possibly TRBD1 for D (6 bases). Trimming left V 6 bases short and J 4 bases short, with 14 bases between. Germline V CDR1 and CDR2: LGHNT, FRNRAP. This CDR3 has 14 residues. The CDR3 DNA is TGTGCTAGTGGCAGAGGGGGTGATGCAGATACGCAGTATTTT. Translating gives CASGRGGDADTQYF.

The chain is built from TRBV7-2 and TRBJ2-1, with D possibly being TRBD1 or TRBD2 (5 bases each). The V end was cut by 5 bases, the J end by 0 bases, with 14 bases between. The CDR3 consists of 16 residues. The germline gives CDR1 SGHTA, CDR2 FQGNSA. CDR3 sequence (DNA): TGTGCCAGCAGCCCCGGGTCCGGGGCCTCCTACAATGAGCAGTTCTTC. As protein: CASSPGSGASYNEQFF.